These T cell receptor beta chains were read from a single sample in a study of cytomegalovirus exposure and HLA in healthy donors. This table comes from immunoSEQ multiplex PCR, and its TCRdb copy is limited to in-frame clones, with some not included. In the table there are 120,000 to 150,000 clones, over 70% of which are singletons. The specimen was PBMCs. Receptors were obtained from a man aged 30 to 39 in good health and CMV-seropositive. The CDR3 runs from the conserved cysteine through the conserved F or W. The D gene is left open where the match is weak. Clone size is given for some rows only: seen once, a few or many times, or a class if the clone is expanded.

TRBJ1-6 . TRBV7-8 . TGTGCCAGCAGCTTAACGAACAGGGCCATGAGTTCACCCCTCCACTTT CASSLTNRAMSSPLHF
TRBJ1-5 . TRBV2 . TGTGCCAGCACCGTACAGGGCATGGGGCAGCCCCAGCATTTT CASTVQGMGQPQHF
TRBJ1-2 . TRBV6-5 . TGTGCCAGCAGTTATGGTGGGGCGTCTTATGGCTACACCTTC CASSYGGASYGYTF
TRBJ2-7 few TRBV27 . TGTGCCAGCAGTTTATCGGCAGGTATATGGGAGCAGTACTTC CASSLSAGIWEQYF
TRBJ2-2 . TRBV5-1 . TGCGCCAGCAGCTTGGCCTGGCAGGGTGATGGCGGGGAGCTGTTTTTT CASSLAWQGDGGELFF
TRBJ2-1 . TRBV11-3 . TGTGCCAGCAGCTTACGAAGGGGCGATGGTGAGCGGTTCTTC CASSLRRGDGERFF
TRBJ1-3 . TRBV18 . TGTGCCAGCTCACCACCCCGGGGTTACAGCTCTGGAAACACCATATATTTT CASSPPRGYSSGNTIYF
TRBJ2-7 . TRBV28 TRBD2 TGTGCCAGCAGTCCTCGGTCAGCGGGAGTAGGCTACGAGCAGTACTTC CASSPRSAGVGYEQYF
TRBJ1-2 . TRBV5-8 TRBD1 TGTGCCAGCAGCCTCCGACAGGGGACCAACTATGGCTACACCTTC CASSLRQGTNYGYTF
TRBJ1-4 few TRBV5-1 . TGCGCCAGCAGCTTGGCCCGGGATAATGAAAAACTGTTTTTT CASSLARDNEKLFF
TRBJ2-3 once TRBV25-1 TRBD2 TGTGCCAGCAGTGAAGGGCGGGGGGGAGCAGATACGCAGTATTTT CASSEGRGGADTQYF
TRBJ2-7 . TRBV7-2 . TGTGCCAGCAGCTTGACATCCTCGGGGATTACATACGAGCAGTACTTC CASSLTSSGITYEQYF
TRBJ2-2 . TRBV27 TRBD1 TGTGCCAGCAGTTATCGGACAGGTTTTACCGGGGAGCTGTTTTTT CASSYRTGFTGELFF
TRBJ2-7 . TRBV2 . TGTGCCAGCAGCAGGGTCAGGGGATCGGGGGAGCAGTACTTC CASSRVRGSGEQYF
TRBJ1-1 . TRBV5-6 . TGTGCCAGCAGCTTGTACTGGACAACTAACACTGAAGCTTTCTTT CASSLYWTTNTEAFF
TRBJ2-3 . TRBV5-4 TRBD2 TGTGCCAGCACGCCCGGGGGGACAGATACGCAGTATTTT CASTPGGTDTQYF
TRBJ2-1 . TRBV4-3 . TGCGCCAGCAGCCAAGGACAGGCCAACAATGAGCAGTTCTTC CASSQGQANNEQFF
TRBJ2-3 . TRBV7-9 TRBD1 TGTGCCAGCAGCCGGACAGGGGGAGCAGATACGCAGTATTTT CASSRTGGADTQYF
TRBJ2-3 . TRBV6-1 TRBD2 TGTGCCAGCAGTGAAGAGCGGGGGGGCCCAGATACGCAGTATTTT CASSEERGGPDTQYF
TRBJ1-2 . TRBV19 TRBD1 TGTGCCAGTATAAAGAACGGACAGGGAAACTATGGCTACACCTTC CASIKNGQGNYGYTF
TRBJ2-7 . TRBV28 TRBD1 TGTGCCAGCAGGACCCGGGACAGGCAATCCTACGAGCAGTACTTC CASRTRDRQSYEQYF
TRBJ1-1 . TRBV7-9 TRBD1 TGTGCCAGCAGCCGACAGGGGCGAGCTTTCTTT CASSRQGRAFF
TRBJ2-7 . TRBV9 TRBD2 TGTGCCAGCAGCGAAGGTCACGCGGGACTAAGGGTTGAGCAGTACTTC CASSEGHAGLRVEQYF
TRBJ2-7 . TRBV7-6 TRBD1 TGTGCCAGCAGCGCGAGACAGGGGGGCTTGTCGAAGCAGTACTTC CASSARQGGLSKQYF
TRBJ2-5 . TRBV9 . TGTGCCAGCAGCGCGAGGGGGGGGGAGACCCAGTACTTC CASSARGGETQYF
TRBJ2-7 . TRBV19 . TGTGCCAGTAGTATTGAGGTCTCCTACGAGCAGTACTTC CASSIEVSYEQYF
TRBJ2-3 . TRBV5-1 TRBD1 TGCGCCAGCAGCTACCGACAGGGAAGCACAGATACGCAGTATTTT CASSYRQGSTDTQYF
TRBJ1-3 . TRBV7-9 TRBD1 TGTGCCAGCAGCTTAGCAATGGGACAGGGCTCTGGAAACACCATATATTTT CASSLAMGQGSGNTIYF
TRBJ2-3 . TRBV13 . TGTGCCAGCAGCTTTAGCCGAGGGACGCAGTATTTT CASSFSRGTQYF
TRBJ2-7 few TRBV18 TRBD2 TGTGCCAGCTCACCACCCGGGACTAGCGGAACCTACGAGCAGTACTTC CASSPPGTSGTYEQYF
TRBJ2-3 . TRBV28 . TGTGCCAGCAGCCCAAGTTGGCCTACAGATACGCAGTATTTT CASSPSWPTDTQYF
TRBJ1-5 . TRBV5-8 TRBD1 TGTGCCAGCAGCTCCTGGGACAGGGGGGTGCAGCCCCAGCATTTT CASSSWDRGVQPQHF
TRBJ1-4 . TRBV2 . TGTGCCAGCAGCCTCCACAGGGCCACTAATGAAAAACTGTTTTTT CASSLHRATNEKLFF
TRBJ1-3 . TRBV19 . TGTGCCAGTAGGCCGGGGTCGAGCGGAAACACCATATATTTT CASRPGSSGNTIYF
TRBJ2-1 . TRBV15 . TGTGCCACCAGCAGAGTTTTTTCGGGTCCTTCGGGTGTTCAGCAGTTCTTC CATSRVFSGPSGVQQFF
TRBJ2-1 . TRBV6-1 . TGTGCCAGCAGTGACGGAGGGGGCCTTGGAAATGAGCAGTTCTTC CASSDGGGLGNEQFF
TRBJ2-1 . TRBV4-3 . TGCGCCAGCAGCCAAGGACAGATGAATGAGCAGTTCTTC CASSQGQMNEQFF
TRBJ2-1 . TRBV5-8 TRBD1 TGTGCCAGCACCCGGGGACAGGGGGCAGCTAATGAGCAGCTCTTC CASTRGQGAANEQLF
TRBJ2-3 . TRBV7-9 . TGTGCCAGCAGCTTAGCTAGCGGAGGGACCACAGATACGCAGTATTTT CASSLASGGTTDTQYF
TRBJ2-3 . TRBV7-2 . TGTGCCAGCAGCTTTATAAGTCTAAGCACAGATACGCAGTATTTT CASSFISLSTDTQYF
TRBJ1-2 . TRBV28 . TGTGCCAGCAGTTCGGACTATGGCTACACCTTC CASSSDYGYTF
TRBJ2-3 . TRBV9 TRBD1 TGTGCCAGCAGCGTGACAGGGTTTCCGGCAGATACGCAGTATTTT CASSVTGFPADTQYF
TRBJ1-4 . TRBV15 TRBD1 TGTGCCACCAGCAGAAGCCGGGACAGGGTTGTAGAGAAACTGTTTTTT CATSRSRDRVVEKLFF
TRBJ2-7 . TRBV27 TRBD1 TGTGCCAGCAGTGCCGACAGGGGGTTGGGGGAGCAGTACTTC CASSADRGLGEQYF
TRBJ2-5 . TRBV2 TRBD2 TGTGCCAGCAGTGAATCTGTGCGGGGGGCCCAAGAGACCCAGTACTTC CASSESVRGAQETQYF
TRBJ2-2 . TRBV4-1 . TGCGCCAGCAGCCAAGACCGACAGCTTAACACCGGGGAGCTGTTTTTT CASSQDRQLNTGELFF
TRBJ2-3 . TRBV10-3 TRBD1 TGTGCCATCAGTGACCGGACAGGGGCAGAGGCAGATACGCAGTATTTT CAISDRTGAEADTQYF
TRBJ2-3 once TRBV27 . TGTGCCAGCAGTTTAATAGGGGGACTACTCACAGATACGCAGTATTTT CASSLIGGLLTDTQYF
TRBJ1-3 . TRBV30 . TGTGCCTGGAGAGGGGTTAGGCTCCCTGGAAACACCATATATTTT CAWRGVRLPGNTIYF
TRBJ1-1 . TRBV11-2 . TGTGCCAGCAGTGGTGGAGGACCGGCTGAAGCTTTCTTT CASSGGGPAEAFF
TRBJ2-1 . TRBV6-5 TRBD1 TGCGCCAGCAGTTACTCACAGGGGACCTACAATGAGCAGTTCTTC CASSYSQGTYNEQFF
TRBJ2-4 . TRBV7-9 TRBD2 TGTGCCAGCAGCCCTGGACTAGCGGGAAGCCTAAAAAACATTCAGTACTTC CASSPGLAGSLKNIQYF
TRBJ1-6 . TRBV4-3 . TGCGCCAGCAGCCCCTCGGGTAACTATAATTCACCCCTCCACTTT CASSPSGNYNSPLHF
TRBJ2-3 few TRBV28 . TGTGCCAGCAGGACTAGGCCCTCTACAGATACGCAGTATTTT CASRTRPSTDTQYF